The next 30 T cell receptor beta chains were all read from a single sample in a study of cytomegalovirus exposure and HLA in healthy donors (dated by TCRdb to 2016 to 2017). Library generation was performed with the immunoSEQ multiplex PCR assay. In its TCRdb copy, this immuneACCESS table keeps in-frame sequences only and misses some clones. Where compared with another copy, unresolved V genes explain less than half of these, and the others have no known cause. The sample data list about 160,000 clones, and around 81% of these were observed just once. Of the sample, over 2% falls within the top ten clones. Input material: PBMCs. The receptors stem from a young man in good health and CMV-seropositive.

The gene calls are TRBV5-4 and TRBJ1-2, with TRBD1 matching over 7 bases. The CDR3 is 17 residues long. Germline loops: CDR1 SGHNT, CDR2 YYREEE (reference sequence). V lost 1 base to trimming and J lost 6 bases; unmatched junction nucleotides: 15. CDR3 protein: CASSLKGGAVGYHGYTF. The CDR3 DNA sequence: TGTGCCAGCAGCTTGAAAGGGGGCGCGGTCGGTTATCATGGCTACACCTTC.

This clone was recorded only once. CDR3 coding DNA: TGTGCCAGTACTTCCTACAGGGATGGGGCCAACGTCCTGACTTTC. Translating it yields CASTSYRDGANVLTF. The chain joins TRBV19 to TRBJ2-6, with a weak D call TRBD1 (6 bases). V gave up 7 bases and J gave up 3 bases, with 13 bases separating them. Germline V CDR1 and CDR2: LNHDA, SQIVND (reference sequence). The length of the CDR3 is 15 residues.

The V and J genes are TRBV6-1 and TRBJ2-7; TRBD2 matches at 10 bases. After removal of 2 bases from V and 0 bases from J, the junction contained 4 bases not matched to a gene. The germline gives CDR1 MNHNS, CDR2 SASEGT. This CDR3 has 16 amino acids. The CDR3, as DNA: TGTGCCAGCAGTGAAAGGAGCGGGGGGGTCTCCTACGAGCAGTACTTC. Encoded protein: CASSERSGGVSYEQYF.

A note on this clone: This CDR3 is also generated by other DNA sequences in the sample. V gene TRBV30 combines with J gene TRBJ1-5; D uncertain. The CDR3 has 13 residues. Trimming pared 1 base from V and 7 bases from J, leaving 11 bases between. The germline V gene encodes CDR1 GTSNPN and CDR2 SVGIG (reference sequence). CDR3 DNA sequence: TGTGCCTGGAGTGACAGAGGGTCCCAGCCCCAGCATTTT. Its protein product is CAWSDRGSQPQHF.

The chain is built from TRBV6-5 and TRBJ2-1; no reliable D call. The ends were cut back, 6 bases at V and 0 bases at J, with 12 bases in the middle. CDR1 MNHEY and CDR2 SVGAGI come from the germline V gene. CDR3 length: 15 residues. The DNA of the CDR3 is TGTGCCAGCAGAATTGGGCTCCTCTCCTACAATGAGCAGTTCTTC. Its translation: CASRIGLLSYNEQFF.

The chain combines TRBV9 with TRBJ2-5; TRBD1 is a possible D gene (5 bases). Trimming removed 0 bases at V and 9 bases at J, with 15 bases between. Germline loops: CDR1 SGDLS, CDR2 YYNGEE. This CDR3 has 14 residues. The CDR3 loop is CASSVVEGAGAQYF. Here the CDR3 DNA reads TGTGCCAGCAGCGTAGTTGAAGGGGCTGGGGCCCAGTACTTC.

The chain has TRBV5-1 and TRBJ1-5; a weak D match, TRBD1 (6 bases). Germline CDR1 SGHRS, CDR2 YFSETQ. This CDR3 has 16 residues. The V end lost 2 bases, the J end lost 0 bases, and 12 bases lay between the germline ends. The CDR3 DNA reads as TGCGCCAGCAGCTTAACAGGGCTAGATAGCAATCAGCCCCAGCATTTT. Protein sequence: CASSLTGLDSNQPQHF.

The rearrangement uses TRBV7-8 and TRBJ2-1; D may be TRBD1 (6 bases). The CDR3 runs 15 residues. V was cut by 4 bases and J by 7 bases, with 17 bases left in between. In germline, CDR1 is SGHVS, CDR2 FQNEAQ. CDR3 in amino acids: CASSSAGGRGNEQFF. The CDR3 nucleotides are TGTGCCAGCAGCTCGGCAGGTGGCAGGGGAAATGAGCAGTTCTTC.

This rearrangement joins TRBV4-3 to TRBJ1-4; 7 nucleotides align to TRBD1. V was pared by 3 bases and J by 2 bases, with 9 bases of the junction left unmatched. Germline V gives CDR1 LGHNA, CDR2 YSLEER. The CDR3 loop spans 17 amino acids. The CDR3 sequence is CASSQRQGGSTNEKLFF. The CDR3 bases are TGCGCCAGCAGCCAGAGGCAGGGGGGATCGACTAATGAAAAACTGTTTTTT.

As concerns this clone: Other DNA sequences in this sample translate to the same CDR3. CDR3 nucleotides: TGTGCCAGCTCACCCCGGGGGCAAGAGACCCAGTACTTC. Translating it yields CASSPRGQETQYF. The chain carries TRBV18 and TRBJ2-5; possible D gene TRBD2, 6 bases. CDR1 is KGHSH and CDR2 is LQKENI in the germline V gene. Trimming stripped 3 bases from V and 2 bases from J, with 7 bases between. CDR3 length equals 13 residues.

The gene calls are TRBV5-4 and TRBJ1-2; a weak D match, TRBD1 (6 bases). Germline values: CDR1 SGHNT, CDR2 YYREEE (reference sequence). Deletions cut 3 bases from V and 4 bases from J, with 10 bases between. This CDR3 spans 13 amino acids. For the CDR3, the DNA is TGTGCCAGCAGCTCCCGGGACATCTATGGCTACACCTTC. As protein: CASSSRDIYGYTF. Complete variable domain (other parts from reference TRBV5-4 and TRBJ1-2): ETGVTQSPTHLIKTRGQQVTLRCSSQSGHNTVSWYQQALGQGPQFIFQYYREEENGRGNFPPRFSGLQFPNYSSELNVNALELDDSALYLCASSSRDIYGYTFGSGTRLTVV.

The gene calls are TRBV14 and TRBJ1-2; 8 nucleotides line up with TRBD1. The trim removed 4 bases at V and 6 bases at J, leaving 16 bases unmatched. This CDR3 has 17 residues. Germline loops: CDR1 SGHDN, CDR2 FVKESK. The CDR3 nucleotides are TGTGCCAGCAGCCCTTTGACAGGGGAATTACGCTTAGATGGCTACACCTTC. Amino acids: CASSPLTGELRLDGYTF.

The chain couples TRBV19 to TRBJ2-5; 7 positions match TRBD2. This CDR3 region has 13 residues. Germline assignment: CDR1 LNHDA and CDR2 SQIVND (reference sequence). J was trimmed by 4 bases and V by 8 bases; bases with no gene match: 7. CDR3 nucleotide sequence: TGTGCCAGTTTGGGGGGGAAAGGAGAGACCCAGTACTTC. Residues: CASLGGKGETQYF.

The chain has TRBV7-8 and TRBJ2-7, with D possibly TRBD2 on 6 matching bases. The CDR3 length is 14 residues. Germline V gene sequence: CDR1 SGHVS, CDR2 FQNEAQ. The V end was cut by 5 bases, the J end by 3 bases, with 14 bases between. CDR3 coding DNA: TGTGCCAGCAGCGACGGGACTGTTTTCTACGAGCAGTACTTC. Translation: CASSDGTVFYEQYF.

The rearrangement links TRBV29-1 to TRBJ2-1, with 10 nucleotides matching TRBD2. The J segment lost 0 bases and the V segment lost 7 bases, leaving 3 bases of the junction unmatched. This CDR3 spans 14 amino acids. CDR1 is SQVTM and CDR2 is ANQGSEA in the germline V gene. The DNA of the CDR3 is TGCAGCGGTAGCGGGGGGAACTCCTACAATGAGCAGTTCTTC. This codes for CSGSGGNSYNEQFF.

The rearrangement links TRBV5-1 to TRBJ1-4; TRBD1 might be the D (5 bases). CDR3 size: 15 residues. Trimming shortened V by 4 bases and J by 6 bases, and 16 bases separated the two germline ends. Germline-derived CDR1 and CDR2 are SGHRS and YFSETQ. The DNA of the CDR3 is TGCGCCAGCAGCCCGACCCTAGGAGGGGATGAAAAACTGTTTTTT. Protein product: CASSPTLGGDEKLFF.

The V gene is TRBV5-1, the J gene TRBJ2-7; 9 positions agree with TRBD2. V lost 0 bases to trimming and J lost 4 bases; unmatched junction nucleotides: 8. The CDR3 runs 16 residues. The V gene's germline CDR1 is SGHRS and CDR2 YFSETQ. CDR3 residues: CASSLGEGLATYEQYF. The CDR3 bases are TGCGCCAGCAGCTTGGGGGAGGGACTAGCAACTTACGAGCAGTACTTC.

Remarks on this clone: This sample includes further DNA sequences coding for the same CDR3. The chain carries TRBV5-1 and TRBJ2-7; TRBD1 is a possible D gene (5 bases). V lost 2 bases, J lost 0 bases, and 9 bases lay in between. CDR1 and CDR2 from the germline V gene are SGHRS and YFSETQ. The CDR3 totals 14 residues. This chain's CDR3 is CASSLGQGSYEQYF. DNA of the CDR3: TGCGCCAGCAGCTTAGGGCAGGGCTCCTACGAGCAGTACTTC.

The V call is TRBV30, the J call TRBJ1-2; 8 nucleotides agree with TRBD1. J was trimmed by 8 bases and V by 0 bases; bases with no gene match: 17. The germline CDR1 and CDR2 sequences are GTSNPN and SVGIG (reference sequence). The CDR3 is made up of 17 amino acids. The CDR3 DNA reads TGTGCCTGGAGTGTACCCTGGACAGGGCCCGGCCTTTGGGGCTACACCTTC. It encodes CAWSVPWTGPGLWGYTF.

The chain employs TRBV4-3 and TRBJ2-3; TRBD2 is a possible D gene (5 bases). The CDR3 length is 15 residues. V was trimmed by 1 base and J by 3 bases, leaving 11 bases between them. Germline lookup yields CDR1 LGHNA and CDR2 YSLEER. Here the CDR3 DNA reads TGCGCCAGCAGCCAAGGGACTGGAGAAACAGATACGCAGTATTTT. Protein product: CASSQGTGETDTQYF.

The J gene is TRBJ2-1, the V gene TRBV11-3; TRBD1 might be the D (5 bases). Trimming took off 0 bases at V and 3 bases at J, with 12 bases between the two ends. Germline V lookup: CDR1 SGHNT, CDR2 YENEEA. CDR3 length: 16 residues. The CDR3 sequence is CASSLEGRAHYNEQFF. The CDR3 DNA reads as TGTGCCAGCAGCTTAGAGGGCAGGGCCCACTACAATGAGCAGTTCTTC.

This chain links TRBV27 with TRBJ2-3; 13 nucleotides align to TRBD2. Germline V gene lookup returns CDR1 MNHEY and CDR2 SMNVEV (reference sequence). After removal of 2 bases from V and 4 bases from J, the junction contained 3 bases not matched to a gene. This CDR3 has 16 amino acids. The CDR3: CASSLTLAGGPDTQYF. The CDR3 nucleotides read TGTGCCAGCAGTTTAACACTAGCGGGGGGGCCAGATACGCAGTATTTT.

The chain combines TRBV7-8 with TRBJ1-2, with 7 positions matching TRBD1. The CDR3 spans 14 residues. CDR1 SGHVS and CDR2 FQNEAQ come from the germline V gene. V gave up 5 bases and J gave up 4 bases; unmatched junction bases: 7. The CDR3 DNA sequence: TGTGCCAGCAGCCAACTACAGGGGATCTATGGCTACACCTTC. Translating gives CASSQLQGIYGYTF. Supplemented by reference TRBV7-8 and TRBJ1-2, the full variable domain reads GAGVSQSPRYKVAKRGQDVALRCDPISGHVSLFWYQQALGQGPEFLTYFQNEAQLDKSGLPSDRFFAERPEGSVSTLKIQRTQQEDSAVYLCASSQLQGIYGYTFGSGTRLTVV.

The chain recombines TRBV5-6 with TRBJ1-2; D remains ambiguous. This CDR3 contains 14 residues. The germline V gene has CDR1 SGHDT and CDR2 YYEEEE. V was clipped by 0 bases and J by 1 base, with 7 bases between them. CDR3 region: CASSLARLNYGYTF. The DNA of the CDR3 is TGTGCCAGCAGCTTGGCGAGGCTTAACTATGGCTACACCTTC.

V gene TRBV6-1 combines with J gene TRBJ1-4, with TRBD1 matching 7 bases. The CDR3 extends over 15 amino acids. Germline loops: CDR1 MNHNS, CDR2 SASEGT. With V trimmed by 8 bases and J by 4 bases, 10 bases remained unmatched. The CDR3: CASRTQGSRNEKLFF. DNA for the CDR3: TGTGCCAGCCGCACACAGGGGTCCCGTAATGAAAAACTGTTTTTT.

The CDR3 region has the DNA TGTGCCAGTACCCAGCGGGGGGGAGGTACAGATACGCAGTATTTT. Its translation is CASTQRGGGTDTQYF. The chain joins TRBV19 to TRBJ2-3, with 10 bases aligning to TRBD2. The CDR3 loop spans 15 amino acids. Trimming cost V 7 bases and J 3 bases; bases outside gene matches: 7. Looked up from germline, CDR1 is LNHDA and CDR2 is SQIVND (reference sequence).

This chain links TRBV28 with TRBJ1-1; 8 nucleotides agree with TRBD1. The J segment lost 4 bases and the V segment lost 6 bases, leaving 13 bases of the junction unmatched. Germline V gene data show CDR1 as MDHEN and CDR2 as SYDVKM. This CDR3 spans 16 amino acids. CDR3 DNA: TGTGCCAGCAGCTTCCCCCTGGACAGGGAGGGCACTGAAGCTTTCTTT. This sequence encodes CASSFPLDREGTEAFF.

V is TRBV10-3 and J is TRBJ2-1; the D is unclear. Trimming removed 2 bases at V and 8 bases at J, with 10 bases between. Germline CDR1 is ENHRY and CDR2 is SYGVKD. CDR3 length: 13 amino acids. The CDR3 reads CAISENHRDEQFF. The CDR3, as DNA: TGTGCCATCAGTGAGAATCATCGGGATGAGCAGTTCTTC.

The rearrangement joins TRBV5-8 to TRBJ1-4; 9 bases line up with TRBD1. The V segment lost 4 bases and the J segment 8 bases; nucleotides outside the gene matches: 9. The CDR3 is made up of 15 amino acids. Germline CDR1 is SGHTS and CDR2 is YDEGEE. CDR3 coding DNA: TGTGCCAGCAGCAGGGGACAGGGAGGGTCGGAAAAACTGTTTTTT. Amino acid sequence: CASSRGQGGSEKLFF.

The chain has TRBV2 and TRBJ1-1; a weak D match, TRBD1 (6 bases). The CDR3 spans 14 residues. The germline V gene encodes CDR1 SNHLY and CDR2 FYNNEI. Deletions cut 7 bases from V and 3 bases from J, with 15 bases between. CDR3 bases: TGTGCCAGCATTACAGGGTATGGGTACACTGAAGCTTTCTTT. Translation gives CASITGYGYTEAFF.